This TCR beta chain was sequenced during a study of CD8+CD57+ T cells in acquired aplastic anemia. Only patients with CD8+CD57+ cell expansion on flow cytometry were chosen for sequencing. Trimming took 0 bases from V and 13 from J, leaving 17 bases between them. CDR1 SEHNR and CDR2 FQNEAQ come from the germline V gene (reference sequence). CDR3 length equals 14 residues. Worth noting for this clonotype: Its antigen remains unknown.

The use of genomic DNA as template underpinned the TCR beta VDJ and CDR3 profiling. MiXCR, run by TCRdb on the reads, gives a single entry per CDR3 protein. The table records roughly 250,000 distinct CDR3 sequences, approximately 82% of them present only once. Whole-study findings and limits: Both patients and controls carried the same twenty-nine CD8+ CDR3 sequences.

This clonotype was sampled from a human donor with aplastic anemia. V and J are TRBV7-9 and TRBJ2-3; D not certain. Sequencing used sorted CD4+, CD8+, or CD8+CD57+ T cells (not recorded which) from PBMCs. CDR3 loop: CASSLAGTPNTEYF. In nucleotides, the CDR3 is TGTGCCAGCAGCTTAGCTGGAACTCCGAACACGGAGTATTTT.